A selection of T cell receptor beta chains follows, all from one sample in a study of T cell responses to AZD1222 COVID-19 vaccine. Clones were read by immunoSEQ multiplex PCR, and TCRdb kept only the in-frame ones, dropping some. Altogether around 66,000 clones are present, roughly 91% being singletons, with the ten largest covering 4.8%. The sample consisted of peripheral blood, taken 28 days after the second dose of the MenACWY control vaccine. Source of these receptors: an adult who received the MenACWY meningococcal vaccine as a control. Both conserved end residues are part of each CDR3.

j_call,v_call,cdr3_aa
TRBJ2-7,TRBV19,CASSRDRASYEQYF
TRBJ1-5,TRBV6-2/TRBV6-3,CASSYSTENQPQHF
TRBJ1-2,TRBV10-3,CAISESDSEGYTF
TRBJ2-7,TRBV6-5,CASSYSTGGVVHEQYF
TRBJ2-7,TRBV6-5,CASSSGQGTYEQYF
TRBJ1-2,TRBV10-3,CAISATGRGFYGYTF
TRBJ1-4,TRBV4-3,CASSQDSFSGQRGGKLFF
TRBJ2-7,TRBV12-3/TRBV12-4,CASSLGGPYEQYF
TRBJ1-6,TRBV9,CASSVGSLSYNSPLHF
TRBJ1-4,TRBV5-1,CASSLDGASNEKLFF
TRBJ2-3,TRBV28,CASNLGVTTRTDTQYF
TRBJ1-1,TRBV19,CASSMDGYANTEAFF
TRBJ2-5,TRBV5-1,CASSSSGTSKETQYF
TRBJ2-3,TRBV6-5,CASSLEGTDTQYF
TRBJ1-5,TRBV7-8,CASSSGRVSNQPQHF
TRBJ2-3,TRBV19,CASSMAPGGLGTDTQYF
TRBJ1-1,TRBV24-1,CATSDFNRGQESRLF
TRBJ2-1,TRBV18,CASSFRGDEQFF
TRBJ1-4,TRBV19,CAIGGDSTNEKLFF
TRBJ2-7,TRBV10-1,CASSEFRTGYYEQYF
TRBJ2-7,TRBV28,CASPLLRYGSYEQYF
TRBJ2-3,TRBV7-9,CASSSETDTQYF
TRBJ2-7,TRBV7-7,CASSPNAGTGGEQYF
TRBJ2-1,TRBV28,CASSTVGTGALRTSYNEQFF
TRBJ2-2,TRBV7-6,CASSLEGVVAGELFF
TRBJ2-7,TRBV6-1,CASSARGGTGLTEQYF
TRBJ2-3,TRBV7-8,CASSSHGGATDTQYF
TRBJ2-5,TRBV6-1,CASSATDRATWYQETQYF
TRBJ1-1,TRBV28,CASSLPLGTVEAFF
TRBJ2-3,TRBV5-1,CASSLARQGGTDTQYF
TRBJ1-2,TRBV9,CASRDRGSIGYTF
TRBJ1-1,TRBV9,CASSVGDSRTEAFF
TRBJ2-7,TRBV3-1/TRBV3-2,CASLRGARYEQYF
TRBJ2-7,TRBV7-9,CASSATGTLSNEQYF
TRBJ1-2,TRBV27,CASSSTGLFGYTF
TRBJ2-2,TRBV7-2,CASSQGLAGLPGELFF
TRBJ2-7,TRBV11-1,CASSLRKGPAGEQYF
TRBJ2-3,TRBV24-1,CATGSSPFGTNTDTQYF
TRBJ1-1,TRBV10-3,CAIVGGPGNTEAFF
TRBJ2-7,TRBV4-2,CASSSGQFSYEQYF
TRBJ1-6,TRBV5-1,CASSLDTGGNSPLHF